This entry is about one T cell receptor (beta chain). The target antigen is unknown. The data stem from a study of CD8 T cells in ankylosing spondylitis. The CDR3 spans 14 residues. The V gene end was trimmed by 10 bases and the J gene end by 11 bases; junction bases not matched to a gene: 16. Germline V gene data show CDR1 as MNHNS and CDR2 as SASEGT. In making TCR beta libraries, quantitative 5'-RACE with molecular barcodes was used. MiXCR, applied by TCRdb to the 5' RACE reads, yields one record per CDR3 protein. The sample records about 500,000 distinct CDR3 sequences, approximately 11% being singletons. Study results and limitations: Earlier studies detected some motif variants in reactive arthritis synovial fluid and blood. In ankylosing spondylitis blood, a motif of seven to nine highly homologous TCR beta variants appeared characteristic.

The TCR was taken from a male donor with ankylosing spondylitis. Sequences were obtained from blood, either unsorted or a sorted T cell fraction (not recorded which). The chain employs TRBV6-1 and TRBJ2-1; 8 bases map to TRBD2. The CDR3 sequence: CAIRLARTQMQQFF. The CDR3 DNA reads TGTGCCATCCGACTAGCGAGGACTCAAATGCAGCAGTTCTTC.